This T cell receptor (beta chain) was obtained from a study of CD8 T cells in Susac syndrome. TEMRA cells underwent FACS enrichment and CD8+ and CD4+ T cells underwent negative isolation. In regard to this clonotype: Its antigen is still unknown.

CDR3 length: 14 residues. Germline CDR1 SGHAT, CDR2 FQDESV (reference sequence). V lost 3 bases and J lost 5, with 14 bases in between. Roughly 0.45 to 1 ug RNA was reverse transcribed with random hexamers. Coverage of TCR beta CDR3 amplification by immunoSEQ multiplex PCR extended to 54 Vbeta and 13 Jbeta. In TCRdb, the immunoSEQ multiplex PCR reads were re-called with MiXCR into one record per CDR3 protein. This sample carries under 200,000 distinct CDR3 sequences, more than 90% of them seen once, and the ten largest clones take over 0.12%. Study-level findings and limits: The number of individuals included in the study's TCR sequencing and HLA analysis was acknowledged as relatively small.

The sample comprised CD4+ T cells from PBMCs. The receptor's source is a human donor in good health. This chain connects TRBV11-1 to TRBJ2-7, with D maybe TRBD1 (5 bases). Here the CDR3 DNA reads TGTGCCAGCAGCTTGGGGCGGTGGCGCGACGAGCAGTACTTC. Its protein product is CASSLGRWRDEQYF.